The entry that follows covers one TCR beta chain sequence. The PCR contained 60 Vbeta and 13 Jbeta primers. Measured with immunoSEQ multiplex PCR; TCRdb has only the in-frame clones, and not every one. The repertoire includes 95,000 to 100,000 clones, around 75% of them detected once, and 8% to 13% sits in the top ten. The ends lost 4 bases at V and 4 bases at J; junction bases unmatched: 4. Germline values: CDR1 SGHDN, CDR2 FVKESK. CDR3 length equals 14 residues. The sample originates from a study of cytomegalovirus exposure and HLA in healthy donors. This clonotype was obtained from a man aged 45-65 years in good health and CMV-seronegative. V usage is TRBV14 and J usage is TRBJ2-1; 7 nucleotides agree with TRBD1. Sequences were obtained from PBMCs. In DNA, the CDR3 is TGTGCCAGCAGCCGGGGACAGACGTACAATGAGCAGTTCTTC. Translated, it gives CASSRGQTYNEQFF.